This TCR beta chain emerged from a study of blood T cells in healthy people across ages. It was with a sample-barcoded 5' primer and a J-beta primer mix that a second PCR of about 7 to 12 cycles was run. Each TCR beta cDNA got a 12-nucleotide random molecular identifier. TCRdb reprocessed the 5' RACE reads via MiXCR and lists one record per CDR3 protein. The table lists almost 800,000 distinct CDR3 sequences, 58% of them singletons. Study outcomes and limitations: The recorded TCR beta diversity per million T cells decreased in a roughly linear manner with age.

A remark on this clonotype: Its specificity is unknown.

In germline, CDR1 is ENHRY, CDR2 SYGVKD. Trimming took 4 bases from V and 5 from J, leaving 11 bases between them. The CDR3 is 13 residues long. This rearrangement joins TRBV10-3 to TRBJ2-5, with D tentatively TRBD2 (6 bases). This sequence originates from a man aged 25 to 45 in good health. Sample: blood. The CDR3 reads CAISAGVGETQYF. CDR3 nucleotide sequence: TGTGCCATCAGTGCGGGAGTAGGGGAGACCCAGTACTTC.